This T cell receptor (beta chain) was observed in a study of response to subunit inactivated influenza vaccine. One entry per CDR3 protein results from TCRdb running MiXCR on the RT-PCR reads. The table includes fewer than 600,000 distinct CDR3 sequences, 6% to 9% detected once. This clonotype showed up just a few times. The antigen is undetermined. Study-wide results and caveats: After each seasonal influenza vaccination, few new T cells are recruited, the authors suggested.

The TCR sequence derives from a man aged 45-69 years who received an inactivated influenza vaccine. Specimen: PBMCs from blood, collected around 25 months after vaccination.

The CDR3 DNA follows: TGCAGTGCTAGAAACCCAGATTTACATGGCTACACCTTC. Translating gives CSARNPDLHGYTF. This sequence joins TRBV20-1 and TRBJ1-2; no definite D call. There are 13 residues in the CDR3. The germline V gene has CDR1 DFQATT and CDR2 SNEGSKA (reference sequence). Trimming left V 2 bases short and J 6 bases short, with 13 bases between.